Each of the 16 T cell receptor beta chains below was sequenced from the same sample in a study of multiple sclerosis patients with progressive multifocal leukoencephalopathy. Time point: before natalizumab initiation. Only in-frame clones appear in the TCRdb table, and some are missing; sequencing was by immunoSEQ multiplex PCR. The repertoire consists of fewer than 35,000 clones, with 70% to 90% occurring once and the leading ten covering approximately 1.5%. Sequencing was performed on PBMCs. These receptors were obtained from a human donor with multiple sclerosis.

The sample holds one count of this clone. The genes are TRBV29-1 and TRBJ1-5, with 8 positions matching TRBD1. The CDR3 contains 15 residues. Per the germline V gene, CDR1 is SQVTM and CDR2 is ANQGSEA. V lost 4 bases and J lost 7; bases outside the gene matches: 12. CDR3 region: CSVVGQGAPRQPQHF. DNA for the CDR3: TGCAGCGTTGTTGGGCAGGGGGCGCCGAGGCAGCCCCAGCATTTT.

This clone has only a few counts. The chain has TRBV27 and TRBJ2-1; D tentatively reads TRBD1 or TRBD2 (5 bases each). The germline V gene has CDR1 MNHEY and CDR2 SMNVEV (reference sequence). The CDR3 runs 14 residues. The V and J ends lost 6 bases and 0 bases respectively, with 9 bases between them. CDR3 DNA sequence: TGTGCCAGCAGACTAGGGGTCTCCTACAATGAGCAGTTCTTC. It yields the protein CASRLGVSYNEQFF.

The gene calls are TRBV7-8 and TRBJ1-1; unclear D gene. Germline V gene lookup returns CDR1 SGHVS and CDR2 FQNEAQ. The germline V and J ends were trimmed by 1 base and 1 base, with 4 bases remaining between them. The CDR3 runs to 13 residues. The CDR3 sequence: CASSLVKNTEAFF. In DNA form, the CDR3 reads TGTGCCAGCAGCTTAGTAAAGAACACTGAAGCTTTCTTT.

V gene TRBV30 combines with J gene TRBJ1-5; D perhaps matches TRBD1 (5 bases). The CDR3 extends over 16 amino acids. V was cut by 2 bases and J by 6 bases, with 20 bases left in between. The germline V gene has CDR1 GTSNPN and CDR2 SVGIG (reference sequence). This chain's CDR3 is CAWSPRDMGESQPQHF. The CDR3 DNA reads TGTGCCTGGAGTCCCCGGGATATGGGGGAGAGTCAGCCCCAGCATTTT.

This clone was counted once. The V and J genes are TRBV19 and TRBJ1-2; the D gene is possibly TRBD1 (6 bases). Per the germline V gene, CDR1 is LNHDA and CDR2 is SQIVND (reference sequence). V was clipped by 3 bases and J by 6 bases, with 11 bases between them. This CDR3 has 13 residues. The CDR3 protein is CASSITAGDGYTF. The CDR3 DNA follows: TGTGCCAGTAGTATTACGGCAGGGGATGGCTACACCTTC.

The chain recombines TRBV18 with TRBJ1-5; 10 bases are a match to TRBD1. V shed 2 bases and J 1 base; nucleotides not matched to a gene: 2. The CDR3 has 16 amino acids. Germline loops: CDR1 KGHSH, CDR2 LQKENI. CDR3 amino acids: CASSPGTGDSNQPQHF. The CDR3 DNA sequence: TGTGCCAGCTCACCAGGGACAGGGGACAGCAATCAGCCCCAGCATTTT.

The rearrangement joins TRBV6-5 to TRBJ1-2, with 9 bases identical to TRBD1. The V and J ends lost 5 bases and 7 bases, in that order; junction bases with no gene match: 8. CDR1 is MNHEY and CDR2 is SVGAGI in the germline V gene. This CDR3 comprises 14 residues. In DNA form, the CDR3 reads TGTGCCAGCAGTCTTGGGACAGGGTCGGGTGGCTACACCTTC. This codes for CASSLGTGSGGYTF.

The rearrangement uses TRBV28 and TRBJ1-1; D is perhaps TRBD1 (6 bases). Trimming removed 7 bases at V and 1 base at J, with 16 bases between. Germline assignment: CDR1 MDHEN and CDR2 SYDVKM. The CDR3 spans 15 residues. This chain's CDR3 is CASKTTGKGNTEAFF. CDR3 DNA: TGTGCCAGCAAGACCACAGGGAAGGGGAACACTGAAGCTTTCTTT. The full variable domain, rest sourced from reference TRBV28 and TRBJ1-1, is DVKVTQSSRYLVKRTGEKVFLECVQDMDHENMFWYRQDPGLGLRLIYFSYDVKMKEKGDIPEGYSVSREKKERFSLILESASTNQTSMYLCASKTTGKGNTEAFFGQGTRLTVV.

The count of this clone is one. V and J are TRBV6-6 and TRBJ1-5; D remains unclear. Germline V gene lookup returns CDR1 MNHNY and CDR2 SVGAGI (reference sequence). CDR3 length: 10 residues. V was trimmed by 10 bases and J by 10 bases, leaving 11 bases between them. The CDR3 protein is CATTVYPQHF. DNA of the CDR3: TGTGCCACGACGGTCTACCCCCAGCATTTT.

Remarks on this clone: At one end the junction does not follow the germline gene, possibly because of a read error. The chain recombines TRBV28 with TRBJ2-2; TRBD2 might be the D (5 bases). The CDR3 has 14 amino acids. Germline assignment: CDR1 MDHEN and CDR2 SYDVKM. CDR3 nucleotide sequence: TGTGCCAGCAGTACCGGACGGTACACCGGGGAGCTGGTTTTT. As protein: CASSTGRYTGELVF.

The CDR3 is CASSFSSGIQFF. The DNA for the CDR3 is TGTGCCAGCAGCTTTTCTAGCGGGATACAGTTCTTC. The rearrangement joins TRBV7-9 to TRBJ2-1; 9 nucleotides match TRBD2. Trimming at V came to 3 bases and at J to 13 bases, leaving 4 bases not matched to a gene. Germline CDR1 reads SEHNR; CDR2 reads FQNEAQ (reference sequence). This CDR3 is built from 12 residues.

The gene calls are TRBV19 and TRBJ1-1; D perhaps matches TRBD1 (5 bases). The CDR3 is 20 residues long. Deletions cut 4 bases from V and 0 bases from J, with 27 bases between. Germline CDR1 is LNHDA and CDR2 is SQIVND (reference sequence). The CDR3 protein is CASSTYRDGETKHLNTEAFF. For the CDR3, the DNA is TGTGCCAGTAGTACGTACCGGGACGGAGAGACCAAGCACCTGAACACTGAAGCTTTCTTT. Using reference TRBV19 and TRBJ1-1 for the parts outside the CDR3, the full variable domain is DGGITQSPKYLFRKEGQNVTLSCEQNLNHDAMYWYRQDPGQGLRLIYYSQIVNDFQKGDIAEGYSVSREKKESFPLTVTSAQKNPTAFYLCASSTYRDGETKHLNTEAFFGQGTRLTVV.

This chain links TRBV20-1 with TRBJ2-7; D gene ambiguous. V lost 5 bases and J lost 6, with 11 bases in between. The CDR3 consists of 11 residues. From germline, CDR1 is DFQATT and CDR2 SNEGSKA (reference sequence). CDR3 sequence reads: CSAGPPSEQYF. CDR3 DNA sequence: TGCAGTGCTGGGCCCCCCAGCGAGCAGTACTTC.

The V call is TRBV11-3, the J call TRBJ2-3; 9 bases agree with TRBD1. The V gene's germline CDR1 is SGHNT and CDR2 YENEEA. CDR3 length equals 15 residues. The V and J ends lost 5 bases and 2 bases, in that order; junction bases with no gene match: 5. Written as DNA, the CDR3 is TGTGCCAGCAGCCCAGGACAGGGGAACACAGATACGCAGTATTTT. Protein sequence: CASSPGQGNTDTQYF.

The V and J genes are TRBV19 and TRBJ2-7, with D tentatively TRBD1 or TRBD2 (5 bases each). The CDR3 has 12 residues. Germline V CDR1 and CDR2: LNHDA, SQIVND (reference sequence). V lost 3 bases and J 6 bases, leaving 9 bases between the germline ends. This CDR3 is CASSMVGTEQYF. Here the CDR3 DNA reads TGTGCCAGTAGTATGGTGGGGACCGAGCAGTACTTC.

V and J are TRBV10-3 and TRBJ2-3; perhaps TRBD1 as D (6 bases). From germline, CDR1 is ENHRY and CDR2 SYGVKD. The CDR3 is 15 amino acids. Trimming cost V 0 bases and J 2 bases, with 9 bases left between them. CDR3 region: CAISESRTATDTQYF. The CDR3 DNA sequence: TGTGCCATCAGTGAGTCGAGGACAGCCACAGATACGCAGTATTTT.